This T cell receptor (beta chain) stems from a study of T cell responses to AZD1222 COVID-19 vaccine. Whole-study results and caveats: Clonal diversity was possibly underestimated, and the donors were mostly white British, with more females. Regions 160-218 and 743-854 held dominance among vaccine-associated CD4 TCRs, which spanned spike.

The assay was immunoSEQ multiplex PCR, and TCRdb's table has in-frame clones only and misses some. The data show about 100,000 clones, about 87% seen once. Comment on this clone: Its antigen is unidentified.

The V end was cut by 6 bases, the J end by 5 bases, with 16 bases between. The germline V gene encodes CDR1 SGHTA and CDR2 FQGNSA. The CDR3 totals 15 residues. This TCR came from an adult in good health. This chain connects TRBV7-2 to TRBJ2-2; possible D gene TRBD2, 5 bases. Sequenced material: peripheral blood, taken on day 0 of MenACWY control vaccination. The CDR3 reads CASRPSSRRTGELFF. CDR3 sequence (DNA): TGTGCCAGCAGGCCTAGCTCAAGACGGACCGGGGAGCTGTTTTTT.